This T cell receptor gamma chain was sequenced for a study of gamma delta lymphoproliferative disorders and STAT genes (dated by TCRdb to the late 2010s). For TCR sequencing, genomic DNA was taken from peripheral blood mononuclear cells isolated from both patients and controls. The receptor library was made with multiplex PCR. Sequencing used an Illumina MiSeq. For TCRdb, the public reads were processed anew by CATT, and duplicate DNA sequences were folded into one row. The sample yields 1,300 or so gamma-chain clones; 12% were counted once. The top ten clonotypes cover about a sixth of the sample. Sequencing was done on a sample of blood. The receptors here all came from a human donor in good health.

This clone is categorized as large. The rearrangement links TRGV4 to TRGJ1 or TRGJ2. The J gene, not given by TCRdb, was assigned here from a germline match of the nucleotide sequence. This CDR3 comprises 10 residues. Per germline, CDR1 EGSTGY and CDR2 YDSYTSSV. Trimming took 1 base from V and 11 from J; bases not matched to a gene: 2. The CDR3 loop is CATWDGEKLF. CDR3 nucleotides: TGTGCCACCTGGGATGGTGAGAAACTCTTT.